Below, one T cell receptor (beta chain) is given with its context. The record originates from a study of blood T cell repertoires in COVID-19. Produced via immunoSEQ multiplex PCR; TCRdb's table is partial and in-frame only. The profile shows 50,000 or so clones, roughly 89% of them singletons. The source of this sequence is a man aged 70 or older with active COVID-19. The specimen sequenced was peripheral blood.

In DNA form, the CDR3 reads TGCGCCAGCAGCTTGCTAGGACAGGGGACATCCGGGGAGCTGTTTTTT. Its translation: CASSLLGQGTSGELFF. The chain couples TRBV5-1 to TRBJ2-2; 9 nucleotides match TRBD1. Germline V gives CDR1 SGHRS, CDR2 YFSETQ. This CDR3 contains 16 residues. The junction had 7 bases not matched to a gene; V was cut back by 1 base and J by 6 bases.